Described below is a single T cell receptor (beta chain) sequence and its context. No antigen is known for it. The entry originates in a study of vaccination effects on CD4 cells after COVID-19. Whole-study findings and limits: Few convalescent patients were studied, and early post-infection samples were lacking.

TCRdb keeps only in-frame clones here, not all; method: immunoSEQ multiplex PCR. The table shows about 73,000 clones, with about four fifths occurring only once. Before any sequencing was done, the ViraFEST assay used viral peptide pools to expand antigen-specific CD4+ T cells. After less than 11 days in culture, the CD4+ T cells were isolated. The study found no prior SARS-CoV-2 infection in the vaccine recipients, who tested negative for nucleocapsid antibodies. This CDR3 has 13 residues. The V and J ends lost 5 bases and 3 bases respectively, with 8 bases between them. The TCR was taken from a human donor who received a COVID-19 vaccine. The genes are TRBV12-3 or TRBV12-4 and TRBJ1-5; D unclear. Sequenced here: CD4+ T cells from PBMCs cultured with HCoV-NL63 spike peptides, sampled before COVID-19 vaccination. DNA for the CDR3: TGTGCCAGCAGTCTAGGGTTCAATCAGCCCCAGCATTTT. It codes for CASSLGFNQPQHF.